Below are 13 T cell receptor beta chains sequenced from a single sample in a study of CD8 T cells in Susac syndrome. It was with random hexamers that 0.5 to 1 ug RNA was reverse transcribed. TCRdb re-called the immunoSEQ multiplex PCR reads with MiXCR, one entry per CDR3 protein. The sample has roughly 70,000 distinct CDR3 sequences; nearly 96% are singletons. Material: CD4+ T cells from PBMCs. These TCRs come from a human donor with multiple sclerosis.

The chain employs TRBV5-1 and TRBJ2-1; 8 bases are a match to TRBD1. The CDR3 has 14 residues. The J segment lost 4 bases and the V segment lost 4 bases, leaving 4 bases of the junction unmatched. Germline values: CDR1 SGHRS, CDR2 YFSETQ. The CDR3 region is CASSPRDRYNEQFF. The CDR3, as DNA: TGCGCCAGCAGCCCGCGGGACAGGTACAATGAGCAGTTCTTC.

The chain employs TRBV27 and TRBJ1-1; possibly TRBD1 for D (6 bases). The V gene's germline CDR1 is MNHEY and CDR2 SMNVEV (reference sequence). V gave up 6 bases and J gave up 1 base, with 15 bases separating them. The CDR3 runs 15 residues. CDR3 in amino acids: CASRFSDRRNTEAFF. The CDR3 DNA reads TGTGCCAGCAGATTCTCGGACAGAAGGAACACTGAAGCTTTCTTT.

Only one count was recorded for this clonotype. The chain has TRBV11-3 and TRBJ2-5; tentative D call: TRBD1 (5 bases). The CDR3 length is 16 residues. Trimming pared 5 bases from V and 3 bases from J, leaving 19 bases between. Germline V CDR1 and CDR2: SGHNT, YENEEA. Here the CDR3 reads CASSTFRTRDEETQYF. CDR3 in DNA: TGTGCCAGCAGCACGTTCCGTACCAGGGATGAAGAGACCCAGTACTTC. Complete variable domain (other parts from reference TRBV11-3 and TRBJ2-5): EAGVVQSPRYKIIEKKQPVAFWCNPISGHNTLYWYLQNLGQGPELLIRYENEEAVDDSQLPKDRFSAERLKGVDSTLKIQPAELGDSAVYLCASSTFRTRDEETQYFGPGTRLLVL.

The chain couples TRBV29-1 to TRBJ1-2, with 7 positions matching TRBD1. Germline lookup yields CDR1 SQVTM and CDR2 ANQGSEA. The CDR3 contains 14 residues. V gave up 4 bases and J gave up 4 bases; unmatched junction bases: 9. CDR3 sequence (DNA): TGCAGCGTTGGCGACCGGGACAGAGGCTATGGCTACACCTTC. Protein: CSVGDRDRGYGYTF.

V gene TRBV7-8 combines with J gene TRBJ2-7; no clear D gene. V lost 1 base and J lost 7, with 14 bases in between. The CDR3 loop spans 14 amino acids. CDR1 SGHVS and CDR2 FQNEAQ come from the germline V gene. The CDR3 is CASSLGRLAWEQYF. CDR3 nucleotide sequence: TGTGCCAGCAGCTTAGGTAGGCTGGCGTGGGAGCAGTACTTC.

This sequence joins TRBV7-9 and TRBJ2-2, with D possibly being TRBD1 (6 bases). The CDR3 sequence is 16 residues long. Germline V gene sequence: CDR1 SEHNR, CDR2 FQNEAQ (reference sequence). V was cut by 5 bases and J by 3 bases, with 16 bases left in between. This CDR3 reads CASSPGAGLDTGELFF. In DNA, the CDR3 is TGTGCCAGCAGCCCAGGGGCCGGGTTGGACACCGGGGAGCTGTTTTTT.

The chain employs TRBV5-1 and TRBJ2-5; D unresolved. V was pared by 0 bases and J by 4 bases, with 10 bases between. The V gene's germline CDR1 is SGHRS and CDR2 YFSETQ. The CDR3 runs 14 residues. CDR3 region: CASSLGLWGETQYF. The CDR3 DNA follows: TGCGCCAGCAGCTTGGGACTGTGGGGAGAGACCCAGTACTTC.

The V gene is TRBV7-2, the J gene TRBJ1-4; D unresolved. V lost 5 bases, J lost 4 bases, and 8 bases lay in between. CDR3 size: 13 residues. Germline V gene data show CDR1 as SGHTA and CDR2 as FQGNSA. The CDR3 loop is CASSLQINEKLFF. The CDR3 DNA reads as TGTGCCAGCAGCCTTCAGATTAATGAAAAACTGTTTTTT.

This rearrangement joins TRBV29-1 to TRBJ2-7; no definite D call. There are 16 residues in the CDR3. The ends were cut back, 5 bases at V and 3 bases at J, with 23 bases in the middle. The germline CDR1 and CDR2 sequences are SQVTM and ANQGSEA. The CDR3: CSVLGPRLGGIYEQYF. The CDR3 DNA reads TGCAGCGTTCTGGGTCCAAGGTTAGGTGGAATCTACGAGCAGTACTTC.

The rearrangement links TRBV20-1 to TRBJ2-5; D unresolved. CDR1 is DFQATT and CDR2 is SNEGSKA in the germline V gene (reference sequence). This CDR3 spans 13 amino acids. Trimming stripped 3 bases from V and 3 bases from J, with 11 bases between. In DNA form, the CDR3 reads TGCAGTGCTAGCCGGGTCAGTGAAGAGACCCAGTACTTC. This gives the protein CSASRVSEETQYF.

The rearrangement uses TRBV20-1 and TRBJ1-5, with TRBD1 identical over 7 bases. The CDR3 loop spans 13 amino acids. Per the germline V gene, CDR1 is DFQATT and CDR2 is SNEGSKA (reference sequence). V lost 7 bases and J lost 5; bases outside the gene matches: 8. The CDR3 DNA follows: TGCAGTGTCGGCAGGGGGGAGGATCAGCCCCAGCATTTT. This translates into CSVGRGEDQPQHF.

The chain carries TRBV6-6 and TRBJ2-7; 9 bases are shared with TRBD1. The ends lost 6 bases at V and 5 bases at J; junction bases unmatched: 8. There are 14 residues in the CDR3. Germline-derived CDR1 and CDR2 are MNHNY and SVGAGI (reference sequence). CDR3 sequence reads: CASRPTGGSDEQYF. CDR3 bases: TGTGCCAGCAGGCCTACAGGGGGCTCTGACGAGCAGTACTTC.

This chain links TRBV7-2 with TRBJ2-1, with a possible D match to TRBD2 (5 bases). V was trimmed by 10 bases and J by 0 bases, leaving 10 bases between them. Germline lookup yields CDR1 SGHTA and CDR2 FQGNSA. The CDR3 consists of 13 residues. The CDR3 sequence is CAIFGNSYNEQFF. The DNA of the CDR3 is TGTGCCATCTTCGGGAACTCCTACAATGAGCAGTTCTTC.